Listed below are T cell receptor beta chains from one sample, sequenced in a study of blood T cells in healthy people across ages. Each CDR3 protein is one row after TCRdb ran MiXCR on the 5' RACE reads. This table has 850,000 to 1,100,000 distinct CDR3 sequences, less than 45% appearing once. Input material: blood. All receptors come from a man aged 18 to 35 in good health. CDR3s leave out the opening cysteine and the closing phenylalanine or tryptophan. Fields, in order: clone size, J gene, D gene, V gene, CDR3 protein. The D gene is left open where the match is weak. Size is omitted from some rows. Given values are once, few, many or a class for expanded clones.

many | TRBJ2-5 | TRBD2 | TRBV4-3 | ASSPTSGDQETQY
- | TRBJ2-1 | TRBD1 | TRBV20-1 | SAGQGASYNEQF
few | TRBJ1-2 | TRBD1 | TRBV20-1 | SATPGQGATYGYT
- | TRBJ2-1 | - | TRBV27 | ASRAGRYNEQF
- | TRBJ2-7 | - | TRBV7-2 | ASSLELRTSYEQY
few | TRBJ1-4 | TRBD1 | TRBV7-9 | ASSSPGQGMDEKLF
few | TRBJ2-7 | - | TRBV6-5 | ASSYSQGGGNYEQY
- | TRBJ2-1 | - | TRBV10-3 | AISGFSLSSYNEQF
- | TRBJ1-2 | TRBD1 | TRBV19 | ASSITGTGVGYT
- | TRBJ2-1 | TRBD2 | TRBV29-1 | SVDWTSGGDEQF
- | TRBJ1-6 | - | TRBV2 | ASTGDTNNSPLH
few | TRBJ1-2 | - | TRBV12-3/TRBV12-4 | ASSLGGAFSYGYT
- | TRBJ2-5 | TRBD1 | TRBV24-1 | ATSDFATGGFNEQY
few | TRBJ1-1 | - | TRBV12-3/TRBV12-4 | ASGTRRGGTEAF
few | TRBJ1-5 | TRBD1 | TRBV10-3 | AISSGQGPNQPQH
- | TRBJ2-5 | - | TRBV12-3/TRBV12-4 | ASSPEQETQY
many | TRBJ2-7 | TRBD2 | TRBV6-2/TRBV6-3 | ASRTLAGIYEQY
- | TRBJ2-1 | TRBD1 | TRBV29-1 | TGTGGYNEQF
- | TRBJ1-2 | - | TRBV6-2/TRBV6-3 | ASTYRTDFYGYT
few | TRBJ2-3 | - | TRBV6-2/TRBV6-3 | ASSSNRDGAQY
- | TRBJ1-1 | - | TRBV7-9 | ASSTLGTPEAMNTEAF
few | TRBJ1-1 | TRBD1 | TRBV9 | ASTSGRTGQGLRGTEAF
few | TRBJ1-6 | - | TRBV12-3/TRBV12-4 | ASRSGFSPLH
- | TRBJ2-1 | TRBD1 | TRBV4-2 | ASSQDRQGEGVKQF
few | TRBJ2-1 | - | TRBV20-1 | SARGGVQDEQF
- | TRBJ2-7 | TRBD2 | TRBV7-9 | ASSPTSVYEQY
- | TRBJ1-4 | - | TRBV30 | AWSALEKLF
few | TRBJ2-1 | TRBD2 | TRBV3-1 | ASSQGYAAGGYNEQF
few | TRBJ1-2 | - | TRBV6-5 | ASRPLWGAIIGYT
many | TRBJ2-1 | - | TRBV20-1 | SASSQGGAWNEQF
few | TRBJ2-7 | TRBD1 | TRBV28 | ASSFIKGAYYEQY
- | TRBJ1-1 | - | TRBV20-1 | SASREGTTEAF
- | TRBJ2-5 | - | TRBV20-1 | SALDGEQY
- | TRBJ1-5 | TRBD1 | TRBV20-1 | SPRLGRGAYSNQPQH
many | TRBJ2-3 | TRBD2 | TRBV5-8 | ASSPSGGAADTQY
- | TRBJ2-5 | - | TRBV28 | ASSPVGGGEETQY
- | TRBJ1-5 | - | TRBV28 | ASMCSNQPQH
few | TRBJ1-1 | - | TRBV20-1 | SARDLAAGNEAF
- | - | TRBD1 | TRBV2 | ATYRDSSYNEQY
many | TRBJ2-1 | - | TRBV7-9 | ASSLEESSYNEQF
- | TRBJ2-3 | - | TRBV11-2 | ASSLGSTGTSTDTQY
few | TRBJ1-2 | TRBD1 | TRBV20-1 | SANDRDYGYT
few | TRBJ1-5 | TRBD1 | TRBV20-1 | SAHTSWGQGNQPQH
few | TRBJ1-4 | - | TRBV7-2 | ASSLSGRGTNEKLF
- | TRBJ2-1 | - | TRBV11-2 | ASSLRDDFMTNEQF
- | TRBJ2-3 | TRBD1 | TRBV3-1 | ASSHAGTGPVPDTQY
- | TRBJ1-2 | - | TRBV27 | ASSFRALGGYGYT
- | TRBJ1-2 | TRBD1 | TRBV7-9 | ASSPPDRDHYGYT
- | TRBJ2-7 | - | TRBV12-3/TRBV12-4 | ASRPSFDVYSYEQY
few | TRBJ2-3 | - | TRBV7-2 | ASSPPELPDTQY
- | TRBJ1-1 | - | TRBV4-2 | VSSQGSANTEAF
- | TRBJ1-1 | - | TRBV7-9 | ASTTARDSRGTEAF
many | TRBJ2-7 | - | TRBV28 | ASRRTRNSYEQY
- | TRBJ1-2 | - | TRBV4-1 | TSSQDQTPNYGYT
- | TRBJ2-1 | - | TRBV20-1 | SARRFQGGYNEQF
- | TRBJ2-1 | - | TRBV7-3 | ASSGENNEQF
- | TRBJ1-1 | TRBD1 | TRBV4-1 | ASSRSGQELTEAF
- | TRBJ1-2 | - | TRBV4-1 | ASSQEEGANDGYT
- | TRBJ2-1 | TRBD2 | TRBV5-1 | ASSLVVVSGLTYEQF
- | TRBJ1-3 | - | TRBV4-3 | ASSQAWQGLGNTIY